One sample yielded the 14 T cell receptor beta chains listed below, sequenced in a study of CD8+CD57+ T cells in acquired aplastic anemia. Genomic DNA constituted the template upon which TCR beta VDJ and CDR3 profiling was performed. One entry per CDR3 protein, called by TCRdb with MiXCR from the reads. Of some 140,000 distinct CDR3 sequences listed, less than 45% are singletons. Sequencing input: sorted CD4+, CD8+, or CD8+CD57+ T cells (not recorded which) from PBMCs. These receptors all come from a human donor in good health, serving as a control.

This clonotype was recorded at least ten times. Here the CDR3 reads CSAPDKYEQYF. DNA for the CDR3: TGCAGTGCCCCCGATAAATACGAGCAGTACTTC. V usage is TRBV20-1 and J usage is TRBJ2-7, with D hard to call. CDR1 DFQATT and CDR2 SNEGSKA come from the germline V gene (reference sequence). This CDR3 has 11 amino acids. The V end was cut by 6 bases, the J end by 4 bases, with 10 bases between.

The chain uses TRBV6-4 and TRBJ2-2; D unresolved. V was pared by 2 bases and J by 4 bases, with 8 bases between. The germline gives CDR1 MRHNA, CDR2 SNTAGT. The length of the CDR3 is 14 residues. The DNA of the CDR3 is TGTGCCAGCAGTGACGGAGAAAGCACCGGGGAGCTGTTTTTT. It encodes CASSDGESTGELFF.

Ten or more counts support this clonotype. The chain employs TRBV28 and TRBJ2-7; D remains unclear. The CDR3 has 14 residues. With 3 bases removed from V and 5 bases from J, the gap between germline ends came to 14 bases. The germline V gene encodes CDR1 MDHEN and CDR2 SYDVKM. CDR3 in amino acids: CASSLWEHVNEQYF. The CDR3 DNA is TGTGCCAGCAGTTTGTGGGAACACGTCAACGAGCAGTACTTC.

The rearrangement links TRBV11-1 to TRBJ2-2; 8 positions agree with TRBD2. The CDR3 runs to 15 residues. The J segment lost 6 bases and the V segment lost 0 bases, leaving 3 bases of the junction unmatched. The V gene's germline CDR1 is SGHAT and CDR2 FQDESV (reference sequence). CDR3 sequence reads: CASSLARGGAGELFF. The CDR3 bases are TGTGCCAGCAGCTTAGCCCGGGGGGGAGCCGGGGAGCTGTTTTTT.

This clonotype has a count of ten or more. The chain employs TRBV6-4 and TRBJ2-3, with 8 bases lining up with TRBD2. The CDR3 contains 14 residues. Germline CDR1 and CDR2: MRHNA and SNTAGT. Germline trimming cut 3 bases from V and 3 bases from J; bases unmatched to any gene: 2. The CDR3 nucleotides are TGTGCCAGCAGTGAGGGCGGGGGGACAGATACGCAGTATTTT. This gives the protein CASSEGGGTDTQYF.

The table lists this clonotype with a few counts. Its ends do not fully match the called genes, so a read error is possible. This chain uses TRBV12-3 or TRBV12-4 with TRBJ2-1; D is uncertain. CDR3 length: 15 amino acids. CDR3 sequence reads: CASIVEGQAYDEQFF. The CDR3 nucleotides read TGTGCCAGCATCGTAGAAGGTCAAGCCTACGATGAGCAGTTCTTC.

The V call is TRBV12-3 or TRBV12-4, the J call TRBJ1-6, with a weak D call TRBD1 (5 bases). V lost 6 bases, J lost 3 bases, and 12 bases lay in between. This CDR3 region has 15 residues. The CDR3 protein is CASSPGVFYNSPLHF. The CDR3 DNA reads as TGTGCCAGCAGCCCGGGGGTTTTCTATAATTCACCCCTCCACTTT.

This clonotype came up many times. The chain combines TRBV6-1 with TRBJ2-7, with 8 nucleotides matching TRBD1. This CDR3 is 16 amino acids long. Germline trimming cut 4 bases from V and 3 bases from J; bases unmatched to any gene: 11. The V gene's germline CDR1 is MNHNS and CDR2 SASEGT. The CDR3 reads CASSGGQAELYYEQYF. The CDR3 region has the DNA TGTGCCAGCAGTGGGGGACAGGCCGAACTTTACTACGAGCAGTACTTC.

The chain links TRBV5-6 to TRBJ1-1, with D perhaps matching TRBD1 (6 bases). This CDR3 spans 12 amino acids. V was pared by 4 bases and J by 8 bases, with 12 bases between. Germline-derived CDR1 and CDR2 are SGHDT and YYEEEE. The CDR3 sequence is CASSPGGGEAFF. The CDR3 coding sequence is TGTGCCAGCAGCCCGGGAGGGGGGGAAGCTTTCTTT.

Only one count was recorded for this clonotype. This rearrangement joins TRBV19 to TRBJ1-1; weak D call: TRBD1 (5 bases). CDR1 and CDR2 (germline): LNHDA, SQIVND (reference sequence). Deletions cut 4 bases from V and 3 bases from J, with 18 bases between. This CDR3 has 16 amino acids. The CDR3 loop reads CASSNPGRGLYTEAFF. In nucleotides, the CDR3 is TGTGCCAGTAGTAACCCGGGTCGGGGGTTGTACACTGAAGCTTTCTTT. Based on the CDR3 plus reference TRBV19 and TRBJ1-1, the full variable domain is DGGITQSPKYLFRKEGQNVTLSCEQNLNHDAMYWYRQDPGQGLRLIYYSQIVNDFQKGDIAEGYSVSREKKESFPLTVTSAQKNPTAFYLCASSNPGRGLYTEAFFGQGTRLTVV.

This clonotype occurred once. The junction and the germline gene differ at one end; a read error may be behind it. The V gene is TRBV6-1, the J gene TRBJ1-6; no clear D. Germline V gives CDR1 MNHNS, CDR2 SASEGT. CDR3 length equals 14 residues. The CDR3 here is CASREERRDSPLHF. DNA for the CDR3: TGTGCCAGCAGAGAAGAGCGACGGGATTCGCCCCTCCACTTT.

This clonotype showed up many times. CDR3 amino acids: CASKGGYSNQPQHF. CDR3 nucleotide sequence: TGTGCCAGTAAAGGCGGATATAGCAATCAGCCCCAGCATTTT. The gene calls are TRBV19 and TRBJ1-5; no definite D call. With 7 bases removed from V and 0 bases from J, the gap between germline ends came to 10 bases. This CDR3 is built from 14 residues. Germline CDR1 LNHDA, CDR2 SQIVND (reference sequence).

The table lists this clonotype with a few counts. This chain links TRBV18 with TRBJ2-1; D is perhaps TRBD1 (5 bases). V was clipped by 4 bases and J by 4 bases, with 8 bases between them. This CDR3 region has 13 residues. CDR1 KGHSH and CDR2 LQKENI come from the germline V gene. The chain's CDR3 is CASSLDSYNEQFF. The CDR3 DNA is TGTGCCAGCTCACTAGACAGTTACAATGAGCAGTTCTTC.

This clonotype was recorded many times. The chain has TRBV9 and TRBJ2-7, with TRBD2 matching over 16 bases. CDR1 and CDR2 (germline): SGDLS, YYNGEE. The CDR3 length is 18 residues. The V gene end was trimmed by 4 bases and the J gene end by 4 bases; junction bases not matched to a gene: 11. The CDR3 spells CASSLGTSGRAKQYEQYF. The DNA for the CDR3 is TGTGCCAGCAGCCTGGGGACTAGCGGGAGGGCCAAGCAATACGAGCAGTACTTC.